This T cell receptor beta chain emerged from a study of patients and donors after allogeneic stem cell transplantation. TCRdb itself ran the RT-PCR reads through MiXCR, one entry per CDR3 protein. There are approximately 150,000 distinct CDR3 sequences in the sample; approximately 25% occur only once, and around 26% lies in the top ten. V was clipped by 4 bases and J by 9 bases; unmatched bases: 7. Looked up from germline, CDR1 is MGHRA and CDR2 is YSYEKL. This CDR3 comprises 14 residues. This clonotype was obtained from a human donor who was either an allogeneic HSCT recipient or a stem cell or donor lymphocyte infusion donor (not recorded which). It is not recorded whose cells these are; they may come from a transplant donor. Material: blood, either unsorted or a sorted T cell fraction (not recorded which). This rearrangement joins TRBV4-1 to TRBJ2-1; 9 nucleotides line up with TRBD1. The CDR3 bases are TGCGCCAGCAGCCGCGGACAGGGGAAAAGTGAGCAGTTCTTC. Its protein product is CASSRGQGKSEQFF.